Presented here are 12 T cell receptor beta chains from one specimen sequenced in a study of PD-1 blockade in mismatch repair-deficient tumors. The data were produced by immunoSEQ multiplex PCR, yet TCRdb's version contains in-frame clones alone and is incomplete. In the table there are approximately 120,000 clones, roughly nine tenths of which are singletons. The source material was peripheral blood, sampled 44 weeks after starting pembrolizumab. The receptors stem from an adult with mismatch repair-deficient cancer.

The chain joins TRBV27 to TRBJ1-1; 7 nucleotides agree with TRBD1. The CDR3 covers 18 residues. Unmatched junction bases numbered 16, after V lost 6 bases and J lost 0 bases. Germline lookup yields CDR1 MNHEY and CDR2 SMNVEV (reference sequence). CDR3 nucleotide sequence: TGTGCCAGCAGGCAGTTGGGACAGAGCCTCATAATGAACACTGAAGCTTTCTTT. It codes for CASRQLGQSLIMNTEAFF.

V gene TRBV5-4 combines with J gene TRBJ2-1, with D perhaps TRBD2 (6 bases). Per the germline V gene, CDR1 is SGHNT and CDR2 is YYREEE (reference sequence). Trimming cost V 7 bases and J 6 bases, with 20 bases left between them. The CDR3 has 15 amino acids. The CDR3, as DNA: TGTGCCAGCCGCGCCGGTGGAGGGATAACCAATGAGCAGTTCTTC. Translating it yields CASRAGGGITNEQFF. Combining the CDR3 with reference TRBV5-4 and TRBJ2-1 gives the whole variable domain ETGVTQSPTHLIKTRGQQVTLRCSSQSGHNTVSWYQQALGQGPQFIFQYYREEENGRGNFPPRFSGLQFPNYSSELNVNALELDDSALYLCASRAGGGITNEQFFGPGTRLTVL.

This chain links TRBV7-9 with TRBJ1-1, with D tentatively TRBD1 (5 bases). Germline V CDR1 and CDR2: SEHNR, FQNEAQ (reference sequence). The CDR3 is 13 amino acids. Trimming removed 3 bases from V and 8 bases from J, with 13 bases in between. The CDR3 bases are TGTGCCAGCAGCTTTAAGGCAGGGAGGGAAGCTTTCTTT. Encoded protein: CASSFKAGREAFF.

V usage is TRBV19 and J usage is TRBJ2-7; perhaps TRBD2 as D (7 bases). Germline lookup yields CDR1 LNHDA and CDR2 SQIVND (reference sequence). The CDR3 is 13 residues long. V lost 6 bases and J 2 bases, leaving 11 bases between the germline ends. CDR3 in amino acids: CASSAGATYEQYF. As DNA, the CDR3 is TGTGCCAGTAGCGCGGGGGCCACCTACGAGCAGTACTTC.

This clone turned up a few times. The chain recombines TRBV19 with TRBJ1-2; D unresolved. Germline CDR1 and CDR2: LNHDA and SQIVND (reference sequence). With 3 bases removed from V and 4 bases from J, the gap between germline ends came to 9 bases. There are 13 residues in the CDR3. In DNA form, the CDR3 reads TGTGCCAGTAGTATTAACAGCCGCTATGGCTACACCTTC. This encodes CASSINSRYGYTF.

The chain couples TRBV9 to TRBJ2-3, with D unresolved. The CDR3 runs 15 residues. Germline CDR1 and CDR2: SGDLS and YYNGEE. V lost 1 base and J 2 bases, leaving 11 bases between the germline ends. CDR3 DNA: TGTGCCAGCAGCGTATACGGGTCTCACACAGATACGCAGTATTTT. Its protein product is CASSVYGSHTDTQYF.

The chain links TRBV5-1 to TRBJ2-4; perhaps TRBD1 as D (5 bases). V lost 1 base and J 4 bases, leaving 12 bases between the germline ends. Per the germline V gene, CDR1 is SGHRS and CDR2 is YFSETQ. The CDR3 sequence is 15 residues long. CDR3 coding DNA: TGCGCCAGCAGCTTGCCAGCAGGGCAAAAAAACATTCAGTACTTC. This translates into CASSLPAGQKNIQYF.

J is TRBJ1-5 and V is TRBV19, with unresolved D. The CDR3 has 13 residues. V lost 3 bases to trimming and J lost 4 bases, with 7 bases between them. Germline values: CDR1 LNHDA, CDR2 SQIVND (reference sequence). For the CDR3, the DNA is TGTGCCAGTAGTATTAACGGGAATCAGCCCCAGCATTTT. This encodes CASSINGNQPQHF.

The CDR3, as DNA: TGTGCCACCAGCAGAGGGGCTGAAGCTTTCTTT. Its protein is CATSRGAEAFF. The chain combines TRBV15 with TRBJ1-1, with D unresolved. Germline V gene sequence: CDR1 LNHNV, CDR2 YYDKDF (reference sequence). The CDR3 has 11 residues. V was pared by 1 base and J by 6 bases, with 3 bases between.

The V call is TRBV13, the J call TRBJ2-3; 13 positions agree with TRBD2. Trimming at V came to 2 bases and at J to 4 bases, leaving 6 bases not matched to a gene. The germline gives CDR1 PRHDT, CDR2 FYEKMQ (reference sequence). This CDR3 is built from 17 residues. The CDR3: CASSLRTSGSKADTQYF. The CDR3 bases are TGTGCCAGCAGCTTAAGGACTAGCGGGAGTAAGGCAGATACGCAGTATTTT.

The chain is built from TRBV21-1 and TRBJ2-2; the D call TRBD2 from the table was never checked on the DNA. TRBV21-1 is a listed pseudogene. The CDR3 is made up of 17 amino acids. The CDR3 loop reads CASSKGSGRGNTGELFF. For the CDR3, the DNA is TGTGCCAGCAGCAAAGGTAGCGGGAGGGGGAATACCGGGGAGCTGTTTTTT.

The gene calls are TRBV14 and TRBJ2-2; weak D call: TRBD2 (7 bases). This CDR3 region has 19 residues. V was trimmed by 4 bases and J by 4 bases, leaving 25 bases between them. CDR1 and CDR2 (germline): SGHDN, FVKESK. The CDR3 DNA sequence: TGTGCCAGCAGCCCCTACAGGGCGGGAGCCTCATCTAGCACCGGGGAGCTGTTTTTT. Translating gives CASSPYRAGASSSTGELFF.